The 3 T cell receptor beta chains below were found in one sample sequenced in a study of T cell repertoires in cytomegalovirus infection. TCRdb re-called the reads with MiXCR, one entry per CDR3 protein. In the table there are 370,000 or so distinct CDR3 sequences, approximately 30% of which are singletons. These receptors lack a known antigen. Sequenced material: cultured PBMCs, taken from culture after CMV antigen stimulation. The receptors shown here come from a human donor in good health (CMV status not recorded). Some clones in this sample may be carry-over from other donors' samples.

This clonotype was seen a handful of times. The CDR3 DNA is TGTGCCAGCAGCTTATACGGGCTGAGGGAATCTTTCTTT. Amino acids: CASSLYGLRESFF. The chain carries TRBV7-2 and TRBJ1-1; D uncertain. Trimming cost V 2 bases and J 12 bases, with 16 bases left between them. In germline, CDR1 is SGHTA, CDR2 FQGNSA. There are 13 residues in the CDR3.

The chain employs TRBV6-6 and TRBJ2-3, with D tentatively TRBD1 (6 bases). The V end was cut by 2 bases, the J end by 0 bases, with 9 bases between. Germline CDR1 reads MNHNY; CDR2 reads SVGAGI (reference sequence). This CDR3 has 15 residues. The CDR3 loop is CASSYDGQSTDTQYF. CDR3 in DNA: TGTGCCAGCAGTTACGATGGACAGAGCACAGATACGCAGTATTTT.

This clonotype was detected only a few times. The chain combines TRBV2 with TRBJ2-1; 10 bases agree with TRBD2. Per germline, CDR1 SNHLY and CDR2 FYNNEI. CDR3 size: 14 residues. The V and J ends lost 8 bases and 3 bases, in that order; junction bases with no gene match: 4. For the CDR3, the DNA is TGTGCCAGCGCCGGACTAGCGGACTACAATGAGCAGTTCTTC. Translated: CASAGLADYNEQFF.